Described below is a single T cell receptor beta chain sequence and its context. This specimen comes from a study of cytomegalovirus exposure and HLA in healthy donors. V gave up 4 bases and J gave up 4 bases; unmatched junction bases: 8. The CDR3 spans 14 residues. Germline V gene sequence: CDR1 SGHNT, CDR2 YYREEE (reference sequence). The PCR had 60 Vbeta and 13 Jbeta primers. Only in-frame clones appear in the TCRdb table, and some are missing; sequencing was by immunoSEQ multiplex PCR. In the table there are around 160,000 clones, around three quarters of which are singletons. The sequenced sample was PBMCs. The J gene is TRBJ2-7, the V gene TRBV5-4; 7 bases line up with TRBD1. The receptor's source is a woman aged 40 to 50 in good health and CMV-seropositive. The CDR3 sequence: CASSHFDRVYEQYF. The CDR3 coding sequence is TGTGCCAGCAGCCATTTTGACAGGGTATACGAGCAGTACTTC.